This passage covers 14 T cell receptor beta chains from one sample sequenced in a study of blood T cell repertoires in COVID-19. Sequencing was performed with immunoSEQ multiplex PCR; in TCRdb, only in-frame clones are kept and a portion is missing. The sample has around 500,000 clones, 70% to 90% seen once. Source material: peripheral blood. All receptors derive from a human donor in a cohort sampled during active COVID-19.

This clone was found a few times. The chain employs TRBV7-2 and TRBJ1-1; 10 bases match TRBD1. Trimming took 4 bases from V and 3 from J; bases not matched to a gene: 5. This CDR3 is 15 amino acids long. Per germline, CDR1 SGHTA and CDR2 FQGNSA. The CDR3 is CASSSRTGGYTEAFF. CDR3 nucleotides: TGTGCCAGCAGCTCACGGACAGGGGGGTACACTGAAGCTTTCTTT.

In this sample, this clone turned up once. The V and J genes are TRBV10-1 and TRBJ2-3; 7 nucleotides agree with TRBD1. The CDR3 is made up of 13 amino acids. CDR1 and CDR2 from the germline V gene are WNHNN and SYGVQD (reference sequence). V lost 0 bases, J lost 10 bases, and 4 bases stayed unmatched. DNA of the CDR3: TGCGCCAGCAGTGAGTCGACAGGGCCTGCGCAGTATTTT. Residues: CASSESTGPAQYF.

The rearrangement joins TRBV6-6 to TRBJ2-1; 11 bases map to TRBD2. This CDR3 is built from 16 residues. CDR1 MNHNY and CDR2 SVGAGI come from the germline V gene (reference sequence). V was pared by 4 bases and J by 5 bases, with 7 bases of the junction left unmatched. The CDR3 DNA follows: TGTGCCAGCAGTTCCCTGAGGACTAGCGGGCACAATGAGCAGTTCTTC. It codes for CASSSLRTSGHNEQFF.

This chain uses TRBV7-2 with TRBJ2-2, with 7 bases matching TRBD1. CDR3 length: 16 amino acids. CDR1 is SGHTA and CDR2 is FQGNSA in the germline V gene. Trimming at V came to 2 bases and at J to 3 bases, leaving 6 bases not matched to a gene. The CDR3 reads CASSLTQGSDTGELFF. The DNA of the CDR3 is TGTGCCAGCAGCTTAACACAGGGGTCGGACACCGGGGAGCTGTTTTTT.

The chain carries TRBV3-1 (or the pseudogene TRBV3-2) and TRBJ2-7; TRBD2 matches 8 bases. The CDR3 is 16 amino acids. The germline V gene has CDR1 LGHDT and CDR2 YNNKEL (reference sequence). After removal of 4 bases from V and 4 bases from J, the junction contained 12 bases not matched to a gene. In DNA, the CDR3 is TGTGCCAGCAGCCGAACACCGGGACTAGGGAGTTACGAGCAGTACTTC. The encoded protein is CASSRTPGLGSYEQYF.

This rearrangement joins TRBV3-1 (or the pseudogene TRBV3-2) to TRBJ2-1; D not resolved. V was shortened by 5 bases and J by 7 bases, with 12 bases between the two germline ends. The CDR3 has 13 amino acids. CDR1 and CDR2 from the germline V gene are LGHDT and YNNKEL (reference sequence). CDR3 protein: CASSTGRLNEQFF. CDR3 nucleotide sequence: TGTGCCAGCAGCACTGGAAGACTTAATGAGCAGTTCTTC.

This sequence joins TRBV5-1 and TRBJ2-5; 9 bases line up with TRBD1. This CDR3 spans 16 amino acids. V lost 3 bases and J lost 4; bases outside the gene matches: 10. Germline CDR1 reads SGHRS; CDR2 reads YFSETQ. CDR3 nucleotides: TGCGCCAGCAGCTGGACCGGGACAGGGATTGGAGAGACCCAGTACTTC. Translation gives CASSWTGTGIGETQYF.

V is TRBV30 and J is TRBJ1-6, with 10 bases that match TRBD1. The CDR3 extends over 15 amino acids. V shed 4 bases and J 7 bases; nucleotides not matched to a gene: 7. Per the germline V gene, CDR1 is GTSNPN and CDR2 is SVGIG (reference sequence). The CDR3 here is CAWTRDRGENSPLHF. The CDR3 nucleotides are TGTGCCTGGACCCGGGACAGGGGTGAGAATTCACCCCTCCACTTT.

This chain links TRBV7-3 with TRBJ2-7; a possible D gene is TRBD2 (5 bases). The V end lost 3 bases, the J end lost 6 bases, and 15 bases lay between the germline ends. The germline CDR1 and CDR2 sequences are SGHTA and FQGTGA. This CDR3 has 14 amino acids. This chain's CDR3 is CASSFVGAGPEQYF. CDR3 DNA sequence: TGTGCCAGCAGCTTTGTGGGAGCAGGTCCCGAGCAGTACTTC.

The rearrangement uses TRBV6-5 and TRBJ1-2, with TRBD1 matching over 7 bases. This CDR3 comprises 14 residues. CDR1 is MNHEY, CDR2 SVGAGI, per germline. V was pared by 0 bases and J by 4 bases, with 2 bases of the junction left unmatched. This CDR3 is CASSYSSGGYGYTF. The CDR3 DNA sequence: TGTGCCAGCAGTTACTCCTCAGGGGGCTATGGCTACACCTTC.

The CDR3 loop reads CASSLGPGNEQYF. In nucleotides, the CDR3 is TGTGCCAGCAGCTTAGGCCCGGGGAACGAGCAGTACTTC. V gene TRBV14 combines with J gene TRBJ2-7; tentatively, D is TRBD2 (5 bases). The CDR3 is 13 residues long. Trimming stripped 5 bases from V and 5 bases from J, with 13 bases between. Germline V gene data show CDR1 as SGHDN and CDR2 as FVKESK.

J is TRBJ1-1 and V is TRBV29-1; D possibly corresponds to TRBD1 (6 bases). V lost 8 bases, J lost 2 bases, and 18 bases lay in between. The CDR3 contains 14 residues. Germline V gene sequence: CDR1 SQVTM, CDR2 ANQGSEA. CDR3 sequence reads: CSIRPHRANTEAFF. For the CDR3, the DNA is TGCAGCATAAGGCCTCACAGGGCCAACACTGAAGCTTTCTTT.

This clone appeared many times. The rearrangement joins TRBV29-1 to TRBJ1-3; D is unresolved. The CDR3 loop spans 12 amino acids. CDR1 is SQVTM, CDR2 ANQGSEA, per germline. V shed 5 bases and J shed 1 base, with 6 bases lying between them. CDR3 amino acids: CSVMRSGNTIYF. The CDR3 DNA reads TGCAGCGTTATGAGGTCTGGAAACACCATATATTTT.

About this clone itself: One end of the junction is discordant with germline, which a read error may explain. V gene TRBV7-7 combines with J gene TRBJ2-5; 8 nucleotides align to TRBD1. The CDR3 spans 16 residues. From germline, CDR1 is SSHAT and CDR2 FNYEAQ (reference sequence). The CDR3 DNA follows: TGTGCTAGCAGCTTAGTTGCAGGGGGCGCGGGAGAGACCCAGTACTTC. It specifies CASSLVAGGAGETQYF.